These T cell receptor beta chains were read from a single sample in a study of OX40 agonist ivuxolimab in advanced cancers. Assay: immunoSEQ multiplex PCR; the TCRdb copy retains only in-frame clones and omits some. Among about 30,000 clones listed, more than 70% were seen once. Specimen: CD4+ or CD8+ T cells sorted from blood, collected in a trial of the OX40 agonist ivuxolimab. These receptors all come from an adult with an advanced solid tumor such as melanoma, head and neck, liver or kidney cancer. Both conserved end residues are part of each CDR3. D genes are given only for firm matches. A row's size may be missing; if present it is once, few, many or a size class.

>TRBV27|-|TRBJ1-1|TRBD1
TGTGCCAGCGGGACAGTGAACACTGAAGCTTTCTTT
CASGTVNTEAFF
>TRBV9|-|TRBJ2-7|-
TGTGCCAGCAGCGTAATGGACGGGGTGACCTACGAGCAGTACTTC
CASSVMDGVTYEQYF
>TRBV7-3|-|TRBJ2-1|-
TGTGCCAGCAGCTTAGGAAACAATGAGCAGTTCTTC
CASSLGNNEQFF
>TRBV6-5|-|TRBJ1-4|-
TGTGCCAGCTGCGCGGCTGATAATGAAAAACTGTTTTTT
CASCAADNEKLFF
>TRBV5-1|-|TRBJ2-5|TRBD2
TGCGCCAGCAGCACGGGACTAGCGGGAGGAGGGCAAGAGACCCAGTACTTC
CASSTGLAGGGQETQYF
>TRBV6-5|-|TRBJ2-2|TRBD1
TGTGCCAGCGGGCAGGGGGCTGGGGAGCTGTTTTTT
CASGQGAGELFF
>TRBV6-6|medium-sized|TRBJ2-7|-
TGTGCCAGCAGTTACATGCCAGGAAGCTCCTACGAGCAGTACTTC
CASSYMPGSSYEQYF
>TRBV4-1|-|TRBJ1-5|TRBD1
TGCGCCAGCAGCCAAGACAGGGGGAAAGGGGGCAATCAGCCCCAGCATTTT
CASSQDRGKGGNQPQHF
>TRBV6-1|once|TRBJ1-1|-
TGTGCCAGCAGAATACCGGGATACACTGAAGCTTTCTTT
CASRIPGYTEAFF
>TRBV27|-|TRBJ2-2|-
TGTGCCAGCAGCATAACGGGGCCGCGGGGCTCGGCCGGGGAGCTGTTTTTT
CASSITGPRGSAGELFF
>TRBV7-8|once|TRBJ2-3|-
TGTGCCAGCAGCGTCCCGGAACAGACAGATACGCAGTATTTT
CASSVPEQTDTQYF
>TRBV16|-|TRBJ2-1|-
TGTGCCAGCAGCCCCCTGGGGGGGGCAACCTACAATGAGCAGTTCTTC
CASSPLGGATYNEQFF
>TRBV5-1|-|TRBJ2-7|TRBD2
TGCGCCAGCAGCTTGGTCGGACTAGGTTCCTACGAGCAGTACTTC
CASSLVGLGSYEQYF
>TRBV9|-|TRBJ1-4|-
TGTGCCAGCAGCCCTTCTGTAGGGGCACCAGGTGAAAAACTGTTTTTT
CASSPSVGAPGEKLFF
>TRBV2|-|TRBJ2-7|-
TGTGCCAGCAGCCTGGGGACGGGCGAGCAGTACTTC
CASSLGTGEQYF
>TRBV7-9|few|TRBJ2-5|TRBD1
TGTGCCAGCAGCTTAGGCCCGGGACAGGGTGGGGAGACCCAGTACTTC
CASSLGPGQGGETQYF
>TRBV5-1|-|TRBJ2-2|-
TGCGCCAGCAGCTTGGGGACGGAGAACACCGGGGAGCTGTTTTTT
CASSLGTENTGELFF
>TRBV7-9|once|TRBJ2-5|TRBD2
TGTGCCAGCAGCCCCGCTAGGGTAGCGGGAGGGCAAGAGACCCAGTACTTC
CASSPARVAGGQETQYF
>TRBV4-1|medium-sized|TRBJ2-1|-
TGCGCCAGCAGCCCCCGAGGCATAGCGGACCCTCAGGGGAATGAGCAGTTCTTC
CASSPRGIADPQGNEQFF
>TRBV5-5|-|TRBJ2-5|-
TGTGCCAGCAGCTTGGGGGGACCGGAGACCCAGTACTTC
CASSLGGPETQYF
>TRBV7-9|-|TRBJ1-1|TRBD1
TGTGCCAGCAGTCCCCGACAGGGGGAATTGTCTGAAGCTTTCTTT
CASSPRQGELSEAFF